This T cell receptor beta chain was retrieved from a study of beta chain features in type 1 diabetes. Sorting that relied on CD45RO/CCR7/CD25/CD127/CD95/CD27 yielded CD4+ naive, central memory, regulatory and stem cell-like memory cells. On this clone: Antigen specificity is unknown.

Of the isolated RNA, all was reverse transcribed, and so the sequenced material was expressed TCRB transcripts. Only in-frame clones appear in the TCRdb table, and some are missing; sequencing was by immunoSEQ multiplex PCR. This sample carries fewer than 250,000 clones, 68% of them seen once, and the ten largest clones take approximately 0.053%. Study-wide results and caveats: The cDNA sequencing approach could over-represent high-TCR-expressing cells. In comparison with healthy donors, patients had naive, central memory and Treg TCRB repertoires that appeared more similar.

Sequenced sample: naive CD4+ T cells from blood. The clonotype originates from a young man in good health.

The CDR3 DNA reads as TGTGCCACCAGCAGAGATTCTCAGGGGCGTACAGATACGCAGTATTTT. It codes for CATSRDSQGRTDTQYF. The chain has TRBV15 and TRBJ2-3; perhaps TRBD1 as D (6 bases). This CDR3 has 16 residues. Germline CDR1 reads LNHNV; CDR2 reads YYDKDF (reference sequence). V dropped 0 bases and J dropped 3 bases, with 13 bases sitting between them.